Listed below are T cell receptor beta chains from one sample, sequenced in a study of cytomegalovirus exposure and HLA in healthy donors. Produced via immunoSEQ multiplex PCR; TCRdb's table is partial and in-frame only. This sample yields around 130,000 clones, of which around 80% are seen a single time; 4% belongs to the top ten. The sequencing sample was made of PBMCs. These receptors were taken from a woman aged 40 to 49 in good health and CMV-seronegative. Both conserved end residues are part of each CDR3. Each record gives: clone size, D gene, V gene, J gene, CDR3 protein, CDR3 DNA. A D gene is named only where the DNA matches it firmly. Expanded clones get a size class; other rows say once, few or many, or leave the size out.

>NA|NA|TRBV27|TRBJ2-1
CASSPLQASPGGEQFF
TGTGCCAGCAGTCCACTACAGGCCTCTCCTGGTGGTGAGCAGTTCTTC
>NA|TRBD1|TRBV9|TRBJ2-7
CASSSRQGARNEQYF
TGTGCCAGCAGCTCCCGACAGGGGGCGAGGAACGAGCAGTACTTC
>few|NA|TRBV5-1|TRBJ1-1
CASSLVWGDTEAFF
TGCGCCAGCAGCTTGGTTTGGGGGGACACTGAAGCTTTCTTT
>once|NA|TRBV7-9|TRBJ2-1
CASSLALMTPSYNEQFF
TGTGCCAGCAGCTTAGCGCTTATGACTCCCTCCTACAATGAGCAGTTCTTC
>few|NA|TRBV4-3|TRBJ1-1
CASSGRWGNTEAFF
TGCGCCAGCAGTGGCCGGTGGGGCAACACTGAAGCTTTCTTT
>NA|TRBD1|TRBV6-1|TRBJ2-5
CASSEAPGQKETQYF
TGTGCCAGCAGTGAAGCGCCGGGACAGAAAGAGACCCAGTACTTC
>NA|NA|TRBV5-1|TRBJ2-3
CASSITGSTDTQYF
TGCGCCAGCAGCATTACTGGTAGCACAGATACGCAGTATTTT
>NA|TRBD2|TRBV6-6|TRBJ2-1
CATRGGLATNEQFF
TGTGCCACCCGTGGGGGACTAGCGACCAATGAGCAGTTCTTC
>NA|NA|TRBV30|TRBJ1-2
CAWSVVDRPYGYTF
TGTGCCTGGAGTGTTGTTGACAGGCCTTATGGCTACACCTTC
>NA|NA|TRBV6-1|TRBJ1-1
CASSEFGSGNTEAFF
TGTGCCAGCAGTGAATTCGGGAGTGGGAACACTGAAGCTTTCTTT
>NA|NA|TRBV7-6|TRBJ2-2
CASSLRGSGTGELFF
TGTGCCAGCAGCTTACGAGGGAGCGGTACCGGGGAGCTGTTTTTT
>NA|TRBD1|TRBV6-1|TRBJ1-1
CASSGQGAEAFF
TGTGCCAGCAGTGGACAGGGGGCTGAAGCTTTCTTT
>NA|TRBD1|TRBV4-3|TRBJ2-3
CASSHPGTGEEDTQYF
TGCGCCAGCAGCCACCCCGGGACAGGGGAGGAAGATACGCAGTATTTT
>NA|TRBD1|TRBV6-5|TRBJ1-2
CASRRQGRAYGYTF
TGTGCCAGCAGAAGACAGGGGAGGGCCTATGGCTACACCTTC
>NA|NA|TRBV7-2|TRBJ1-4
CASSSGWGTGMGPGEKLFF
TGTGCCAGCAGCTCCGGGTGGGGAACAGGGATGGGTCCGGGTGAAAAACTGTTTTTT
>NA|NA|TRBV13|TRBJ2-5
CASSLGVGSQETQYF
TGTGCCAGCAGCTTAGGGGTCGGGAGCCAAGAGACCCAGTACTTC
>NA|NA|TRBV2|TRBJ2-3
CASSYPDTQYF
TGTGCCAGCAGCTACCCAGATACGCAGTATTTT
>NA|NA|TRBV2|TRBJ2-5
CASSEHPQREYF
TGTGCCAGCAGTGAGCACCCTCAGCGGGAGTACTTC
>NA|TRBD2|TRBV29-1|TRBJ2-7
CSAVRIGGEEQYF
TGCAGCGCTGTCCGAATCGGGGGGGAGGAGCAGTACTTC
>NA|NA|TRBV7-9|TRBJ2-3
CASSLGPGTSTDTQYF
TGTGCCAGCAGCTTAGGCCCGGGGACTAGCACAGATACGCAGTATTTT
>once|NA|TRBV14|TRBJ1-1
CASSPTQVTEAFF
TGTGCCAGCAGCCCGACACAGGTCACTGAAGCTTTCTTT
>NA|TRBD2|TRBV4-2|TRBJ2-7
CASSQWGSGGSTYEQYF
TGTGCCAGCAGCCAATGGGGTAGCGGGGGTTCCACCTACGAGCAGTACTTC
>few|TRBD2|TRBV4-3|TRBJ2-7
CASSQDRVSGGTYEQYF
TGCGCCAGCAGCCAAGATCGTGTTAGCGGGGGAACCTACGAGCAGTACTTC
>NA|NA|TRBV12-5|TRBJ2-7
CASSAPAHEQYF
TGTGCTAGTAGCGCCCCGGCCCACGAGCAGTACTTC
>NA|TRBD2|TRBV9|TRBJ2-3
CASSVTSGGFTDTQYF
TGTGCCAGCAGCGTTACTAGCGGGGGATTCACAGATACGCAGTATTTT
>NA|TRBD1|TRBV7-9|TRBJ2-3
CASSGTGTVTDTQYF
TGTGCCAGCAGCGGTACCGGGACAGTCACAGATACGCAGTATTTT
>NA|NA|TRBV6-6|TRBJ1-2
CASSYDAGSPWGYTF
TGTGCCAGCAGTTACGATGCGGGATCCCCTTGGGGCTACACCTTC
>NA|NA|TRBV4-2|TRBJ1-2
CASSQPDSWSSYYGYTF
TGTGCCAGCAGCCAACCGGACAGTTGGTCCTCTTACTATGGCTACACCTTC
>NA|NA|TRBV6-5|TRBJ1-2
CASSIHSGQYYGYTF
TGTGCCAGCAGCATCCACTCCGGACAGTACTATGGCTACACCTTC
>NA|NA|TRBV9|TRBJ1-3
CASSVAGESGNTIYF
TGTGCCAGCAGCGTAGCGGGGGAATCTGGAAACACCATATATTTT
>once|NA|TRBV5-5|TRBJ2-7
CASSFRSHEQYF
TGTGCCAGCAGCTTTCGTTCCCACGAGCAGTACTTC
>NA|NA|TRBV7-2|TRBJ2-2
CASSFTGRNTGELFF
TGTGCCAGCAGCTTTACCGGGAGGAACACCGGGGAGCTGTTTTTT
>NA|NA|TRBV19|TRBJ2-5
CASGRLVWETQYF
TGTGCCAGCGGAAGACTAGTCTGGGAGACCCAGTACTTC
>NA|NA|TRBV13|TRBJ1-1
CASSLEGVTEAFF
TGTGCCAGCAGCTTAGAAGGGGTCACTGAAGCTTTCTTT